What follows are 13 T cell receptor beta chains derived from one specimen sequenced in a study of shared clonotypes between healthy human individuals. Measured with immunoSEQ multiplex PCR; TCRdb has only the in-frame clones, and not every one. Counted here are about 520,000 clones, more than 65% occurring once; the ten biggest clones make up more than 9.5%. What was sequenced was PBMCs. The receptors come from a woman aged 35 to 49 in good health. Some clones in this sample may be carry-over from other donors' samples.

CDR3 nucleotide sequence: TGTGCCAGCAGTTACTCGACGGGTGGTGGCTACACCTTC. Residues: CASSYSTGGGYTF. The V and J genes are TRBV6-5 and TRBJ1-2, with D unclear. The germline V gene has CDR1 MNHEY and CDR2 SVGAGI. V shed 0 bases and J shed 7 bases, with 9 bases lying between them. The CDR3 is 13 residues long.

The chain links TRBV7-2 to TRBJ2-5; 13 bases fit TRBD2. With the DNA end fitting TRBJ2-7 better, the J assignment may be wrong. This CDR3 contains 15 residues. Germline CDR1 reads SGHTA; CDR2 reads FQGNSA. The CDR3 loop is CASSTRTSGSDEQYF. The CDR3 DNA follows: TGTGCCAGCAGCACCCGGACTAGCGGGAGCGACGAGCAGTACTTC.

This chain links TRBV10-3 with TRBJ2-2; D might be TRBD1 (6 bases). Per the germline V gene, CDR1 is ENHRY and CDR2 is SYGVKD. V was clipped by 2 bases and J by 7 bases, with 11 bases between them. The CDR3 contains 14 residues. The CDR3 is CAISEPVGGGELFF. The CDR3 nucleotides read TGTGCCATCAGTGAGCCGGTAGGGGGCGGGGAGCTGTTTTTT.

Of note for this clone: This is likely an artifact of a read error, given a far larger clone one base away. Other nucleotide sequences in the sample specify the same CDR3. V and J are TRBV18 and TRBJ2-2, with 12 bases that match TRBD2. V lost 2 bases and J lost 8; bases outside the gene matches: 9. From germline, CDR1 is KGHSH and CDR2 LQKENI. CDR3 length: 17 amino acids. CDR3 DNA: TGTGCCAGCTCACCAAGGCGACTAGCGGGAGCTCCAGGGGAGCTGTTTTTT. It encodes CASSPRRLAGAPGELFF.

J is TRBJ2-1 and V is TRBV7-3; 8 nucleotides line up with TRBD2. Germline CDR1 reads SGHTA; CDR2 reads FQGTGA. This CDR3 contains 16 residues. The ends lost 5 bases at V and 5 bases at J; junction bases unmatched: 11. CDR3 sequence (DNA): TGTGCCAGCAGCAGAATCCGGACTAGCCGCAACAATGAGCAGTTCTTC. Its protein is CASSRIRTSRNNEQFF.

Remarks on this clone: This may stem from a read error, because a much larger clone lies one nucleotide away. Other DNA variants within this sample encode the same CDR3. The chain uses TRBV27 and TRBJ2-7; D possibly matches TRBD1 or TRBD2 (7 bases each). CDR1 and CDR2 from the germline V gene are MNHEY and SMNVEV (reference sequence). CDR3 length equals 14 residues. Trimming took off 6 bases at V and 9 bases at J, with 21 bases between the two ends. CDR3 bases: TGTGCCAGCAGAATAACAGGGGCTACGGGGGGGCAGTACTTC. Protein product: CASRITGATGGQYF.

The rearrangement links TRBV7-3 to TRBJ2-2; D is uncertain. The CDR3 totals 12 residues. The V and J ends lost 4 bases and 4 bases respectively, with 4 bases between them. Germline CDR1 reads SGHTA; CDR2 reads FQGTGA. CDR3 bases: TGTGCCAGCAGCTCCCGCACCGGGGAGCTGTTTTTT. It codes for CASSSRTGELFF.

Details on this clone: A far larger clone is a single base away, which makes a read error likely. The chain links TRBV5-1 to TRBJ2-1; possibly TRBD2 for D (5 bases). The length of the CDR3 is 15 residues. The germline V gene has CDR1 SGHRS and CDR2 YFSETQ. V lost 5 bases and J 7 bases, leaving 19 bases between the germline ends. The CDR3 spells CASRSHYREQNEQFF. The CDR3 nucleotides are TGCGCCAGCAGATCACACTACCGGGAACAGAATGAGCAGTTCTTC.

This chain joins TRBV19 and TRBJ1-5; no clear D gene. Between the trimmed V and J ends, which lost 3 bases and 5 bases, there was a span of 14 bases. The CDR3 is made up of 15 amino acids. Germline CDR1 LNHDA, CDR2 SQIVND (reference sequence). The CDR3 DNA is TGTGCCAGTAGTATCCCAACGGCCGGAGATCAGCCCCAGCATTTT. Encoded protein: CASSIPTAGDQPQHF.

The CDR3 coding sequence is TGTGCCAGCAGTTACGGACTAGCGGGAGTCCGGGGATCCTACGAGCAGTACTTC. This translates into CASSYGLAGVRGSYEQYF. The chain links TRBV27 to TRBJ2-7; 13 bases are a match to TRBD2. The CDR3 contains 18 residues. Germline-derived CDR1 and CDR2 are MNHEY and SMNVEV (reference sequence). V shed 4 bases and J 1 base; nucleotides not matched to a gene: 10.

The rearrangement uses TRBV5-1 and TRBJ1-2, with D possibly TRBD1 on 6 matching bases. V lost 2 bases and J lost 8, with 13 bases in between. This CDR3 has 13 residues. Germline-derived CDR1 and CDR2 are SGHRS and YFSETQ. The CDR3 reads CASSLTGSEGYTF. For the CDR3, the DNA is TGCGCCAGCAGCTTAACAGGGTCTGAGGGCTACACCTTC.

The chain recombines TRBV7-9 with TRBJ1-1, with TRBD1 matching 11 bases. In germline, CDR1 is SEHNR, CDR2 FQNEAQ (reference sequence). The junction had 2 bases not matched to a gene; V was cut back by 4 bases and J by 10 bases. The CDR3 contains 12 residues. CDR3 DNA: TGTGCCAGCAGCTGGGGGACAGGGGGAGCTTTCTTT. Translated: CASSWGTGGAFF.

The chain combines TRBV5-4 with TRBJ1-2, with D unresolved. Between the trimmed V and J ends, which lost 2 bases and 2 bases, there was a span of 19 bases. Germline assignment: CDR1 SGHNT and CDR2 YYREEE (reference sequence). The CDR3 has 17 amino acids. The CDR3 DNA reads TGTGCCAGCAGCTTTCTCTCGTGGGCGGAGATAAACTATGGCTACACCTTC. Protein sequence: CASSFLSWAEINYGYTF.